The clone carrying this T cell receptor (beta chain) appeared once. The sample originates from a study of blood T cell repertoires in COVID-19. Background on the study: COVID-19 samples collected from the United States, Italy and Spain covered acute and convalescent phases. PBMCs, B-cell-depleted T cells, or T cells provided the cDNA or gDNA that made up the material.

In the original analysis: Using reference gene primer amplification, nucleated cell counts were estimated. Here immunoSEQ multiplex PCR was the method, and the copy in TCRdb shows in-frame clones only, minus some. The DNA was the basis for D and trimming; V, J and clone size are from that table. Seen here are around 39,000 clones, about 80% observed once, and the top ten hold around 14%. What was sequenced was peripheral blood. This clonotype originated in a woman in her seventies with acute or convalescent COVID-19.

This CDR3 reads CASSPDRRNTGELFF. The CDR3 bases are TGTGCCAGCAGCCCGGACAGGCGGAACACCGGGGAGCTGTTTTTT. The rearrangement joins TRBV7-2 to TRBJ2-2; 7 nucleotides match TRBD1. The CDR3 length is 15 residues. Germline assignment: CDR1 SGHTA and CDR2 FQGNSA. J was trimmed by 1 base and V by 5 bases; bases with no gene match: 4.